Presented here are 13 T cell receptor beta chains from one specimen sequenced in a study of cytomegalovirus exposure and HLA in healthy donors. PCR used 60 Vbeta primers and 13 Jbeta primers. Sequenced by immunoSEQ multiplex PCR; TCRdb stores in-frame clones only, minus some. The sample has 80,000 to 100,000 clones, 55% to 80% seen once; the top ten hold about 3.5%. The source material was PBMCs. These receptors were collected from a man aged 35-49 years in good health and CMV-seronegative.

V is TRBV5-1 and J is TRBJ2-4, with a weak D call TRBD2 (7 bases). Trimming stripped 2 bases from V and 2 bases from J, with 11 bases between. Germline CDR1 is SGHRS and CDR2 is YFSETQ. The CDR3 contains 15 residues. In DNA, the CDR3 is TGCGCCAGCAGCTTTGGGGGGGCAACCAAAAACATTCAGTACTTC. Amino acids: CASSFGGATKNIQYF.

V is TRBV6-5 and J is TRBJ2-5, with D possibly being TRBD2 (7 bases). Trimming took off 6 bases at V and 5 bases at J, with 19 bases between the two ends. CDR3 length: 15 amino acids. The germline V gene has CDR1 MNHEY and CDR2 SVGAGI. The CDR3 sequence is CASSRLGGRIETQYF. DNA for the CDR3: TGTGCCAGCAGCCGCCTCGGGGGGCGCATTGAGACCCAGTACTTC.

The rearrangement links TRBV5-1 to TRBJ2-3; TRBD2 matches at 9 bases. The CDR3 has 17 residues. Germline V lookup: CDR1 SGHRS, CDR2 YFSETQ. J lost 2 bases, V lost 0 bases, and 7 bases had no gene match. The chain's CDR3 is CASSLAPGGGATDTQYF. CDR3 bases: TGCGCCAGCAGCTTGGCCCCTGGCGGGGGGGCCACAGATACGCAGTATTTT.

The chain employs TRBV4-1 and TRBJ2-5, with no clear D. V lost 2 bases to trimming and J lost 3 bases, with 7 bases between them. Germline V CDR1 and CDR2: MGHRA, YSYEKL. This CDR3 is built from 13 residues. The CDR3 sequence: CASSQWQKETQYF. The CDR3 coding sequence is TGCGCCAGCAGCCAATGGCAGAAAGAGACCCAGTACTTC.

The chain employs TRBV5-6 and TRBJ1-2; D might be TRBD1 (5 bases). Germline loops: CDR1 SGHDT, CDR2 YYEEEE. Trimming left V 2 bases short and J 3 bases short, with 11 bases between. The CDR3 runs 14 residues. CDR3 sequence reads: CASSLLQAYYGYTF. CDR3 nucleotides: TGTGCCAGCAGCTTATTACAGGCGTACTATGGCTACACCTTC. The full variable domain, with the rest looked up from reference TRBV5-6 and TRBJ1-2, is DAGVTQSPTHLIKTRGQQVTLRCSPKSGHDTVSWYQQALGQGPQFIFQYYEEEERQRGNFPDRFSGHQFPNYSSELNVNALLLGDSALYLCASSLLQAYYGYTFGSGTRLTVV.

The chain recombines TRBV2 with TRBJ2-1, with 10 bases lining up with TRBD2. Trimming at V came to 6 bases and at J to 9 bases, leaving 11 bases not matched to a gene. The CDR3 contains 15 residues. Germline values: CDR1 SNHLY, CDR2 FYNNEI. The CDR3: CASRGAGGLGSEQFF. CDR3 coding DNA: TGTGCCAGCAGGGGAGCGGGGGGGCTGGGCAGTGAGCAGTTCTTC.

The rearrangement joins TRBV6-1 to TRBJ2-1; 12 positions match TRBD2. The CDR3 totals 17 residues. CDR1 MNHNS and CDR2 SASEGT come from the germline V gene. Germline trimming cut 2 bases from V and 2 bases from J; bases unmatched to any gene: 4. The CDR3 loop reads CASSETTSGGTYNEQFF. CDR3 nucleotide sequence: TGTGCCAGCAGTGAAACGACTAGCGGGGGTACCTACAATGAGCAGTTCTTC.

V usage is TRBV27 and J usage is TRBJ2-7; a possible D gene is TRBD1 (6 bases). V lost 4 bases and J lost 0, with 19 bases in between. CDR1 and CDR2 from the germline V gene are MNHEY and SMNVEV (reference sequence). The CDR3 totals 17 residues. The CDR3 region is CASSSLQGTLSSYEQYF. In nucleotides, the CDR3 is TGTGCCAGCAGTTCCCTGCAGGGGACATTGAGCTCCTACGAGCAGTACTTC.

V gene TRBV5-6 combines with J gene TRBJ2-4; possible D gene TRBD1, 6 bases. Germline V gives CDR1 SGHDT, CDR2 YYEEEE. Trimming left V 3 bases short and J 0 bases short, with 10 bases between. This CDR3 region has 15 residues. The CDR3 nucleotides are TGTGCCAGCAGCTCACTCAGGGGAGCCAAAAACATTCAGTACTTC. It translates to CASSSLRGAKNIQYF.

The rearrangement links TRBV9 to TRBJ2-7, with 8 bases that match TRBD2. The ends lost 3 bases at V and 2 bases at J; junction bases unmatched: 7. CDR3 size: 15 residues. Germline CDR1 and CDR2: SGDLS and YYNGEE. The CDR3 reads CASSAGAGDPYEQYF. CDR3 bases: TGTGCCAGCAGCGCGGGAGCGGGGGACCCCTACGAGCAGTACTTC.

The chain is built from TRBV5-1 and TRBJ1-1; the D gene is possibly TRBD1 (6 bases). There are 15 residues in the CDR3. Trimming cost V 0 bases and J 3 bases, with 12 bases left between them. Germline CDR1 reads SGHRS; CDR2 reads YFSETQ. The CDR3 DNA reads TGCGCCAGCAGCTTGGAAGGGGGACCATACACTGAAGCTTTCTTT. It codes for CASSLEGGPYTEAFF.

This sequence joins TRBV7-2 and TRBJ1-3, with D unresolved. Trimming removed 8 bases at V and 4 bases at J, with 12 bases between. Germline CDR1 and CDR2: SGHTA and FQGNSA. The CDR3 covers 13 residues. DNA of the CDR3: TGTGCCAGCTCATCGGGGTACGGAAACACCATATATTTT. Protein: CASSSGYGNTIYF.

A remark on this clone: The same CDR3 can be traced to other DNA sequences in this sample. The V gene is TRBV5-6, the J gene TRBJ1-2, with D possibly matching TRBD1 (5 bases). V lost 2 bases and J 2 bases, leaving 7 bases between the germline ends. The CDR3 is 13 residues long. Germline-derived CDR1 and CDR2 are SGHDT and YYEEEE. CDR3 nucleotides: TGTGCCAGCAGCTTCCAGGGAAACTATGGCTACACCTTC. This sequence encodes CASSFQGNYGYTF.